Each of the 7 T cell receptor beta chains below was sequenced from the same sample in a study of control samples from healthy donors and cancer patients. The table came from immunoSEQ multiplex PCR; TCRdb's copy has only in-frame clones and leaves some out. The sample yields more than 95,000 clones, around 89% seen once. Sequenced sample: PBMCs. All receptors derive from a man aged 60 to 69 with lung cancer.

The chain combines TRBV25-1 with TRBJ2-2, with 12 bases fitting TRBD1. This CDR3 comprises 18 residues. The trim removed 5 bases at V and 5 bases at J, leaving 12 bases unmatched. Germline assignment: CDR1 MGHDK and CDR2 SYGVNS. The CDR3 loop reads CASSRDRGLSMGTGELFF. The CDR3 DNA follows: TGTGCCAGCAGTAGGGACAGGGGGCTATCAATGGGGACCGGGGAGCTGTTTTTT.

V usage is TRBV5-4 and J usage is TRBJ1-1; no definite D call. Trimming removed 0 bases at V and 1 base at J, with 4 bases between. This CDR3 is built from 13 residues. From germline, CDR1 is SGHNT and CDR2 YYREEE (reference sequence). CDR3 coding DNA: TGTGCCAGCAGCTTGGACACGAACACTGAAGCTTTCTTT. It specifies CASSLDTNTEAFF.

The chain is built from TRBV5-1 and TRBJ1-1; TRBD1 aligns across 10 bases. This CDR3 contains 16 residues. Germline lookup yields CDR1 SGHRS and CDR2 YFSETQ. The ends lost 4 bases at V and 4 bases at J; junction bases unmatched: 10. The CDR3 nucleotides are TGCGCCAGCAGCCTGAGGACAGGGGGTACGAGCACTGAAGCTTTCTTT. Translation: CASSLRTGGTSTEAFF.

The V and J genes are TRBV27 and TRBJ2-6; D perhaps matches TRBD2 (6 bases). The germline V and J ends were trimmed by 3 bases and 2 bases, with 8 bases remaining between them. The CDR3 contains 15 residues. CDR1 and CDR2 (germline): MNHEY, SMNVEV (reference sequence). The CDR3 region is CASSFRRAGANVLTF. Here the CDR3 DNA reads TGTGCCAGCAGTTTTAGGAGGGCTGGGGCCAACGTCCTGACTTTC.

The CDR3 protein is CASSLYPGGLVGELFF. The CDR3 coding sequence is TGTGCCAGCAGCTTATATCCGGGGGGCCTGGTCGGGGAGCTGTTTTTT. The chain couples TRBV7-6 to TRBJ2-2; TRBD2 might be the D (7 bases). The CDR3 sequence is 16 residues long. Per the germline V gene, CDR1 is SGHVS and CDR2 is FNYEAQ. With 2 bases removed from V and 7 bases from J, the gap between germline ends came to 17 bases. The variable domain in full, completed from reference TRBV7-6 and TRBJ2-2, reads GAGVSQSPRYKVTKRGQDVALRCDPISGHVSLYWYRQALGQGPEFLTYFNYEAQQDKSGLPNDRFSAERPEGSISTLTIQRTEQRDSAMYRCASSLYPGGLVGELFFGEGSRLTVL.

V is TRBV6-6 and J is TRBJ2-3; D is unresolved. Trimming took off 0 bases at V and 4 bases at J, with 2 bases between the two ends. CDR1 MNHNY and CDR2 SVGAGI come from the germline V gene (reference sequence). The CDR3 runs to 12 residues. The CDR3 nucleotides are TGTGCCAGCAGTTACTCCTCAGATACGCAGTATTTT. This translates into CASSYSSDTQYF.

This clone came up once. The rearrangement links TRBV5-1 to TRBJ1-6; tentative D call: TRBD1 (5 bases). Per germline, CDR1 SGHRS and CDR2 YFSETQ. The ends were cut back, 3 bases at V and 8 bases at J, with 15 bases in the middle. The CDR3 loop spans 15 amino acids. The CDR3 spells CASSWDRPGDSPLHF. The CDR3 nucleotides are TGCGCCAGCAGCTGGGACCGGCCCGGCGATTCACCCCTCCACTTT. Full variable domain (remainder filled in from reference TRBV5-1 and TRBJ1-6): KAGVTQTPRYLIKTRGQQVTLSCSPISGHRSVSWYQQTPGQGLQFLFEYFSETQRNKGNFPGRFSGRQFSNSRSEMNVSTLELGDSALYLCASSWDRPGDSPLHFGNGTRLTVT.